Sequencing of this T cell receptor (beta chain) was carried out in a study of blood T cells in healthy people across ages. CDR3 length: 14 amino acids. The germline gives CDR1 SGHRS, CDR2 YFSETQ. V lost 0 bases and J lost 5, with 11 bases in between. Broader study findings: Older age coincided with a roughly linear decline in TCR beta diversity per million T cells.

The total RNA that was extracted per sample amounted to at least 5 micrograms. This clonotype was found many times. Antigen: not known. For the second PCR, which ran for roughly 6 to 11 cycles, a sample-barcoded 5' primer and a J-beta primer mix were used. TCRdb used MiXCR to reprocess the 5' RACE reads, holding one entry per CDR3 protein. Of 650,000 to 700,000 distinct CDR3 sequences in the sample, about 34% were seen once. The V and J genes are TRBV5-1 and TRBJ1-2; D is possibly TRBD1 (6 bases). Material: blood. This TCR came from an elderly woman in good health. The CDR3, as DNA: TGCGCCAGCAGCTTGGACAGGGAGGCGTATGGCTACACCTTC. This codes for CASSLDREAYGYTF.